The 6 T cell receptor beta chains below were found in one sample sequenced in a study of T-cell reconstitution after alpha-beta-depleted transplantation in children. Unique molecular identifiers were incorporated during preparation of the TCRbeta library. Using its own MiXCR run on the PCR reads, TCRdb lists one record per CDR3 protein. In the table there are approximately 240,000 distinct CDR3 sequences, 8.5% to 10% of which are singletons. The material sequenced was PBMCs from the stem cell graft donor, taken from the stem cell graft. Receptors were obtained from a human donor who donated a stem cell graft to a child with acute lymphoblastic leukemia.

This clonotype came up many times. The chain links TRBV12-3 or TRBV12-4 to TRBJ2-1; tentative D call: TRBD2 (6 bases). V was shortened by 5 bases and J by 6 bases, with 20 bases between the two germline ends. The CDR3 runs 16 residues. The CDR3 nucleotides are TGTGCCAGCAGTCGCCCCTCGGGGGAGGCTGGCAATGAGCAGTTCTTC. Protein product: CASSRPSGEAGNEQFF.

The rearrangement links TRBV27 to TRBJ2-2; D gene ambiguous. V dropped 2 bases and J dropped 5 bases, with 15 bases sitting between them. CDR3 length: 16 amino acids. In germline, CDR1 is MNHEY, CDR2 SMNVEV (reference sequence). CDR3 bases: TGTGCCAGCAGTTTAGATCCGGGTTCCCGAACCGGGGAGCTGTTTTTT. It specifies CASSLDPGSRTGELFF.

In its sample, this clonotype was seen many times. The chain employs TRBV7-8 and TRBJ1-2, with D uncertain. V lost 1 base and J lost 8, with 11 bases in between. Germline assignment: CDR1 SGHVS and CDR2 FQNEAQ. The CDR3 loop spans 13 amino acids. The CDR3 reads CASSLGRKEGYTF. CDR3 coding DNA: TGTGCCAGCAGCTTAGGACGGAAGGAGGGCTACACCTTC.

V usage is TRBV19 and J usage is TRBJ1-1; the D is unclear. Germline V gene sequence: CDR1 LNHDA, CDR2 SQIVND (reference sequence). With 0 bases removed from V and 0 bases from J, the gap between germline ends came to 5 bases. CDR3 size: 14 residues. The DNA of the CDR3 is TGTGCCAGTAGTATAGATCCCGTGAACACTGAAGCTTTCTTT. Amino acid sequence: CASSIDPVNTEAFF.

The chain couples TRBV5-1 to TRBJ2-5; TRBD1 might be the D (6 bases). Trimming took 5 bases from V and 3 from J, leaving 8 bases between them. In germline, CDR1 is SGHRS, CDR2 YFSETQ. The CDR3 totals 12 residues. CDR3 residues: CASRPGEETQYF. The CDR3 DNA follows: TGCGCCAGCAGGCCAGGGGAAGAGACCCAGTACTTC. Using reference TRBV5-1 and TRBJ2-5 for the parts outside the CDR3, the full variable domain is KAGVTQTPRYLIKTRGQQVTLSCSPISGHRSVSWYQQTPGQGLQFLFEYFSETQRNKGNFPGRFSGRQFSNSRSEMNVSTLELGDSALYLCASRPGEETQYFGPGTRLLVL.

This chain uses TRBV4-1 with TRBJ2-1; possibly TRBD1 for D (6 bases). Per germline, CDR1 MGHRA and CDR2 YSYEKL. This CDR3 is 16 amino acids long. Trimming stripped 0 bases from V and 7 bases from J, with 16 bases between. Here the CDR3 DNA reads TGCGCCAGCAGCCAAGACAGTGGGGGCCTTTTGAATGAGCAGTTCTTC. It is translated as CASSQDSGGLLNEQFF.